The 22 T cell receptor beta chains reported below all come from one sample, sequenced in a study of T cell responses to AZD1222 COVID-19 vaccine. Assay: immunoSEQ multiplex PCR; the TCRdb copy retains only in-frame clones and omits some. The table has some 81,000 clones, 70% to 90% seen once. The sequencing used peripheral blood, collected 28 days after the second AZD1222 dose. The receptors here all came from an adult who received the AZD1222 COVID-19 vaccine.

This chain uses TRBV5-1 with TRBJ1-2, with a possible D match to TRBD1 (6 bases). Trimming took 6 bases from V and 5 from J, leaving 14 bases between them. The V gene's germline CDR1 is SGHRS and CDR2 YFSETQ. The CDR3 extends over 13 amino acids. Here the CDR3 DNA reads TGCGCCAGCAACAAGGACAGCTCATATGGCTACACCTTC. Its translation: CASNKDSSYGYTF.

The V call is TRBV7-9, the J call TRBJ2-5; 7 nucleotides line up with TRBD2. CDR1 SEHNR and CDR2 FQNEAQ come from the germline V gene (reference sequence). Trimming removed 7 bases from V and 1 base from J; junction bases left unmatched: 3. The CDR3 length is 13 residues. As DNA, the CDR3 is TGTGCCAGCAACCCTAGCGGCCAAGAGACCCAGTACTTC. It encodes CASNPSGQETQYF. Together with reference TRBV7-9 and TRBJ2-5, the CDR3 gives the full variable domain: DTGVSQNPRHKITKRGQNVTFRCDPISEHNRLYWYRQTLGQGPEFLTYFQNEAQLEKSRLLSDRFSAERPKGSFSTLEIQRTEQGDSAMYLCASNPSGQETQYFGPGTRLLVL.

The chain combines TRBV5-1 with TRBJ2-6; D gene ambiguous. Germline V lookup: CDR1 SGHRS, CDR2 YFSETQ. Trimming pared 4 bases from V and 2 bases from J, leaving 7 bases between. The CDR3 loop spans 14 amino acids. CDR3 loop: CASSPLPGANVLTF. CDR3 DNA: TGCGCCAGCAGCCCTCTCCCTGGGGCCAACGTCCTGACTTTC.

This chain's CDR3 is CASSTGLAGDVGQFF. CDR3 sequence (DNA): TGTGCCAGCAGCACGGGACTAGCGGGAGATGTGGGGCAGTTCTTC. This sequence joins TRBV7-2 and TRBJ2-1; 14 bases match TRBD2. Germline CDR1 is SGHTA and CDR2 is FQGNSA. The CDR3 is 15 amino acids. After removal of 5 bases from V and 12 bases from J, the junction contained 9 bases not matched to a gene. Full variable domain (remainder filled in from reference TRBV7-2 and TRBJ2-1): GAGVSQSPSNKVTEKGKDVELRCDPISGHTALYWYRQSLGQGLEFLIYFQGNSAPDKSGLPSDRFSAERTGGSVSTLTIQRTQQEDSAVYLCASSTGLAGDVGQFFGPGTRLTVL.

The chain uses TRBV5-5 and TRBJ2-3; 12 positions match TRBD2. The CDR3 contains 16 residues. The V gene's germline CDR1 is SGHKS and CDR2 YYEKEE (reference sequence). The ends lost 2 bases at V and 7 bases at J; junction bases unmatched: 8. CDR3 residues: CASSFRLAGALNTQYF. CDR3 coding DNA: TGTGCCAGCAGCTTCAGACTAGCGGGAGCTCTAAATACGCAGTATTTT.

This chain joins TRBV2 and TRBJ1-1, with no clear D. V shed 7 bases and J shed 0 bases, with 12 bases lying between them. Germline V CDR1 and CDR2: SNHLY, FYNNEI. The CDR3 totals 14 residues. The CDR3 reads CASNTGVVNTEAFF. As DNA, the CDR3 is TGTGCCAGCAATACCGGGGTCGTGAACACTGAAGCTTTCTTT. The full variable domain, completed using reference TRBV2 and TRBJ1-1, is EPEVTQTPSHQVTQMGQEVILRCVPISNHLYFYWYRQILGQKVEFLVSFYNNEISEKSEIFDDQFSVERPDGSNFTLKIRSTKLEDSAMYFCASNTGVVNTEAFFGQGTRLTVV.

The chain combines TRBV28 with TRBJ1-4; D may be TRBD1 (6 bases). The CDR3 has 16 residues. V was shortened by 8 bases and J by 8 bases, with 24 bases between the two germline ends. The V gene's germline CDR1 is MDHEN and CDR2 SYDVKM. The CDR3 loop reads CASQTTTGSEKEKLFF. CDR3 sequence (DNA): TGTGCCAGCCAGACCACAACAGGGAGTGAAAAAGAAAAACTGTTTTTT. Full variable domain (missing parts from reference TRBV28 and TRBJ1-4): DVKVTQSSRYLVKRTGEKVFLECVQDMDHENMFWYRQDPGLGLRLIYFSYDVKMKEKGDIPEGYSVSREKKERFSLILESASTNQTSMYLCASQTTTGSEKEKLFFGSGTQLSVL.

The chain couples TRBV27 to TRBJ1-2; no reliable D call. Germline V gene data show CDR1 as MNHEY and CDR2 as SMNVEV (reference sequence). The CDR3 has 14 amino acids. V was pared by 6 bases and J by 1 base, with 12 bases between. The DNA of the CDR3 is TGTGCCAGCAGCAATGCTCCCAGTAACTATGGCTACACCTTC. Amino acids: CASSNAPSNYGYTF.

The V call is TRBV6-2 or TRBV6-3, the J call TRBJ1-4, with D unclear. The CDR3 contains 13 residues. Between the trimmed V and J ends, which lost 0 bases and 6 bases, there was a span of 5 bases. The V gene's germline CDR1 is MNHEY and CDR2 SVGEGT. The CDR3 spells CASSYSVDEKLFF. The CDR3 nucleotides read TGTGCCAGCAGTTACTCGGTGGATGAAAAACTGTTTTTT.

This clone appeared a few times. The chain recombines TRBV3-1 (or the pseudogene TRBV3-2) with TRBJ1-1, with unresolved D. V dropped 1 base and J dropped 7 bases, with 7 bases sitting between them. The CDR3 consists of 12 residues. The germline V gene has CDR1 LGHDT and CDR2 YNNKEL (reference sequence). The CDR3: CASSQGRSEAFF. In DNA, the CDR3 is TGTGCCAGCAGCCAAGGTAGGAGTGAAGCTTTCTTT.

The chain employs TRBV11-2 and TRBJ2-1; TRBD2 is a possible D gene (5 bases). Germline CDR1 and CDR2: SGHAT and FQNNGV. The CDR3 consists of 13 residues. The V and J ends lost 2 bases and 5 bases respectively, with 7 bases between them. In nucleotides, the CDR3 is TGTGCCAGCAGCTTAACCGGGGACAATGAGCAGTTCTTC. This sequence encodes CASSLTGDNEQFF.

This clone was seen only once. The chain links TRBV30 to TRBJ1-2; no reliable D call. V was cut by 0 bases and J by 2 bases, with 10 bases left in between. Per the germline V gene, CDR1 is GTSNPN and CDR2 is SVGIG (reference sequence). There are 14 residues in the CDR3. The CDR3 DNA follows: TGTGCCTGGAGTGTAGTTGGAGCGAACTATGGCTACACCTTC. Protein sequence: CAWSVVGANYGYTF.

The genes are TRBV2 and TRBJ1-6, with 8 bases that match TRBD1. Germline V gene sequence: CDR1 SNHLY, CDR2 FYNNEI. The CDR3 is made up of 15 amino acids. V was clipped by 4 bases and J by 10 bases; unmatched bases: 9. CDR3 in amino acids: CASSGQGRPGSPLHF. The DNA for the CDR3 is TGTGCCAGCAGTGGACAGGGGCGCCCGGGGTCACCCCTCCACTTT.

The chain recombines TRBV13 with TRBJ2-7; 8 bases match TRBD1. The germline gives CDR1 PRHDT, CDR2 FYEKMQ (reference sequence). This CDR3 has 13 residues. V was pared by 5 bases and J by 6 bases, with 6 bases of the junction left unmatched. The CDR3 DNA follows: TGTGCCAGCAGCCGCGGACAGGGAGGCGAGCAGTACTTC. This sequence encodes CASSRGQGGEQYF.

This clone was counted a few times. The chain is built from TRBV28 and TRBJ2-1; perhaps TRBD2 as D (5 bases). This CDR3 spans 14 amino acids. Germline lookup yields CDR1 MDHEN and CDR2 SYDVKM. V was shortened by 2 bases and J by 7 bases, with 12 bases between the two germline ends. CDR3: CASSLRGTINEQFF. CDR3 bases: TGTGCCAGCAGTTTACGGGGAACAATAAATGAGCAGTTCTTC.

This chain uses TRBV27 with TRBJ1-2, with TRBD1 identical over 12 bases. Unmatched junction bases numbered 4, after V lost 8 bases and J lost 6 bases. The V gene's germline CDR1 is MNHEY and CDR2 SMNVEV (reference sequence). This CDR3 has 13 residues. CDR3: CASRDRGRDGYTF. CDR3 coding DNA: TGTGCCAGCCGGGACAGGGGGCGGGATGGCTACACCTTC.

This rearrangement joins TRBV21-1 to TRBJ2-4; the table calls TRBD1, which could not be checked here. TRBV21-1 is designated a pseudogene. The CDR3 is 21 amino acids. The CDR3 region is CASSKEGRATGKSAKGNIQYF. The CDR3 DNA reads as TGTGCCAGCAGCAAAGAGGGTCGTGCGACAGGGAAGAGTGCGAAAGGAAACATTCAGTACTTC.

The chain employs TRBV5-6 and TRBJ1-1; possibly TRBD1 for D (5 bases). Trimming took 4 bases from V and 1 from J, leaving 17 bases between them. Germline lookup yields CDR1 SGHDT and CDR2 YYEEEE. This CDR3 is built from 16 residues. In DNA form, the CDR3 reads TGTGCCAGCAGCACCGGGACGGAGGGGACGAACACTGAAGCTTTCTTT. As protein: CASSTGTEGTNTEAFF.

The chain has TRBV3-1 (or the pseudogene TRBV3-2) and TRBJ2-1; no definite D call. Germline loops: CDR1 LGHDT, CDR2 YNNKEL (reference sequence). The ends were cut back, 1 base at V and 9 bases at J, with 7 bases in the middle. This CDR3 is 12 amino acids long. The CDR3 DNA is TGTGCCAGCAGCCAAGGAAGAAGTGAGCAGTTCTTC. It encodes CASSQGRSEQFF.

By sample fraction, this clone is medium-sized. This rearrangement joins TRBV9 to TRBJ1-1; D perhaps matches TRBD1 (6 bases). CDR1 and CDR2 from the germline V gene are SGDLS and YYNGEE. This CDR3 is 16 amino acids long. Trimming pared 1 base from V and 5 bases from J, leaving 18 bases between. CDR3 amino acids: CASSVTYRAGGTEAFF. Here the CDR3 DNA reads TGTGCCAGCAGCGTAACTTACAGGGCTGGGGGTACTGAAGCTTTCTTT. The full variable domain, completed using reference TRBV9 and TRBJ1-1, is DSGVTQTPKHLITATGQRVTLRCSPRSGDLSVYWYQQSLDQGLQFLIQYYNGEERAKGNILERFSAQQFPDLHSELNLSSLELGDSALYFCASSVTYRAGGTEAFFGQGTRLTVV.

The V call is TRBV5-1, the J call TRBJ2-2; D might be TRBD2 (5 bases). The length of the CDR3 is 16 residues. Trimming shortened V by 0 bases and J by 6 bases, and 15 bases separated the two germline ends. Germline V gene lookup returns CDR1 SGHRS and CDR2 YFSETQ. The CDR3 spells CASSLGTTGSPGELFF. The DNA for the CDR3 is TGCGCCAGCAGCTTGGGAACTACGGGGAGCCCCGGGGAGCTGTTTTTT.

The rearrangement links TRBV24-1 to TRBJ1-5; 12 bases fit TRBD1. The germline gives CDR1 KGHDR, CDR2 SFDVKD. The CDR3 runs 20 residues. After removal of 2 bases from V and 6 bases from J, the junction contained 16 bases not matched to a gene. CDR3 in amino acids: CATSDSWGDRGREGGQPQHF. The CDR3 DNA follows: TGTGCCACCAGTGATTCCTGGGGGGACAGGGGGCGCGAGGGCGGTCAGCCCCAGCATTTT.